This is a list of T cell receptor beta chains from one sample in a study of neurological immune-mediated disorders. In TCRdb, the 5' RACE reads were re-called with MiXCR into one record per CDR3 protein. The sample has tens of thousands of distinct CDR3 sequences, roughly 10% seen once. Material for sequencing was PBMCs. Source of these receptors: a man in his sixties in good health. Both conserved end residues are part of each CDR3. The D gene is left open where the match is weak. Part of the rows lack a size; the others show once, few, many or a class for expanded clones.

TRBV20-1	TRBJ2-3	many	NA	CSAPDRSSSTDTQYF	TGCAGTGCCCCGGACCGGTCCTCTAGCACAGATACGCAGTATTTT
TRBV5-1	TRBJ1-5	NA	NA	CASSLSGGNQPQHF	TGCGCCAGCAGCTTATCTGGGGGCAATCAGCCCCAGCATTTT
TRBV6-5	TRBJ2-1	many	TRBD1	CASSTIRDRAYNEQFF	TGTGCCAGCAGTACCATCCGGGACAGAGCCTACAATGAGCAGTTCTTC
TRBV20-1	TRBJ1-1	many	TRBD1	CSASSVRRDRGTEAFF	TGCAGTGCTAGCTCCGTTCGAAGGGACAGGGGTACTGAAGCTTTCTTT
TRBV7-3	TRBJ2-1	many	TRBD2	CASSRGGLAGGYNEQFF	TGTGCCAGCAGCCGCGGGGGACTAGCGGGGGGTTACAATGAGCAGTTCTTC
TRBV12-3/TRBV12-4	TRBJ1-2	many	NA	CASSLGQTGSYGYTF	TGTGCCAGCAGTTTAGGGCAGACGGGAAGCTATGGCTACACCTTC
TRBV15	TRBJ2-3	many	TRBD2	CATSTVAGGASTDTQYF	TGTGCCACCAGCACCGTAGCGGGGGGGGCGAGCACAGATACGCAGTATTTT
TRBV20-1	TRBJ2-1	many	NA	CSAPRRGRNNEQFF	TGCAGTGCTCCCCGACGGGGCAGGAACAATGAGCAGTTCTTC
TRBV12-5	TRBJ2-2	many	NA	CASGPQGTGELFF	TGTGCTAGTGGACCCCAGGGCACCGGGGAGCTGTTTTTT
TRBV5-1	TRBJ2-7	many	NA	CASSLTGGNSYEQYF	TGCGCCAGCAGCTTGACGGGCGGCAACTCCTACGAGCAGTACTTC
TRBV6-2/TRBV6-3	TRBJ2-7	many	NA	CASRPTVAYEQYF	TGTGCCAGCAGGCCGACAGTAGCCTACGAGCAGTACTTC
TRBV11-2	TRBJ2-4	many	TRBD1	CASSYIRGRAKNIQYF	TGTGCCAGCAGCTATATCAGGGGGCGAGCCAAAAACATTCAGTACTTC
TRBV20-1	TRBJ1-6	many	NA	CSARGTIYNSPLHF	TGCAGTGCTAGGGGGACCATTTATAATTCACCCCTCCACTTT
TRBV7-2	TRBJ1-4	NA	TRBD1	CASSLTGGANEKLFF	TGTGCCAGCAGTCTTACAGGGGGAGCTAATGAAAAACTGTTTTTT
TRBV20-1	TRBJ2-1	many	TRBD1	CSATDRGNEQFF	TGCAGTGCGACGGACAGGGGAAATGAGCAGTTCTTC
TRBV6-6	TRBJ1-6	many	NA	CASSSRESNSPLHF	TGTGCCAGCAGTTCCCGGGAGTCAAATTCACCCCTCCACTTT
TRBV7-2	TRBJ2-5	many	TRBD1	CASSSAVQGVTETQYF	TGTGCCAGCAGCTCCGCGGTACAGGGGGTCACGGAGACCCAGTACTTC
TRBV27	TRBJ1-5	many	TRBD1	CASSGQGGNQPQHF	TGTGCCAGCAGTGGACAGGGTGGCAATCAGCCCCAGCATTTT
TRBV20-1	TRBJ1-1	many	NA	CLTYRDQEAFF	TGCCTAACCTACCGGGATCAGGAAGCTTTCTTT
TRBV3-1	TRBJ2-7	many	TRBD1	CASSQEGGSSEQYF	TGTGCCAGCAGCCAAGAAGGGGGCAGCTCCGAGCAGTACTTC
TRBV6-2/TRBV6-3	TRBJ2-7	many	TRBD1	CASKRPGQGPYEQYF	TGTGCCAGCAAGCGGCCCGGACAGGGCCCCTACGAGCAGTACTTC
TRBV7-9	TRBJ1-2	many	NA	CASSLGQGLHGYTF	TGTGCCAGCAGCTTAGGGCAGGGATTACATGGCTACACCTTC
TRBV7-2	TRBJ1-1	many	NA	CASSLGNRVTEAFF	TGTGCCAGCAGCTTAGGTAACAGGGTTACTGAAGCTTTCTTT
TRBV7-9	TRBJ1-5	many	TRBD1	CASSKGQSHSNQPQHF	TGTGCCAGCAGCAAGGGACAGTCCCATAGCAATCAGCCCCAGCATTTT
TRBV4-3	TRBJ2-7	many	NA	CASSHVADRDFSYEQYF	TGCGCCAGCAGCCATGTGGCCGACAGGGACTTCTCCTACGAGCAGTACTTC
TRBV29-1	TRBJ1-2	many	NA	CSGKLNYGYTF	TGCAGCGGTAAACTAAACTATGGCTACACCTTC
TRBV20-1	TRBJ2-5	many	TRBD2	CSARPLTSVGQETQYF	TGCAGTGCCCGACCCTTGACTAGCGTCGGCCAAGAGACCCAGTACTTC
TRBV5-1	TRBJ2-1	many	TRBD1	CASSSPGQGYPSNYNEQFF	TGCGCCAGCAGCTCTCCGGGACAGGGCTACCCTAGCAACTACAATGAGCAGTTCTTC
TRBV2	TRBJ1-2	many	NA	CASLQGSDGYTF	TGTGCCAGCCTACAGGGATCGGATGGCTACACCTTC
TRBV28	TRBJ1-1	many	NA	CASTLDGVGTEAFF	TGTGCCAGCACCTTGGATGGGGTGGGCACTGAAGCTTTCTTT
TRBV10-3	TRBJ1-2	many	TRBD1	CAISEPDRGYGYTF	TGTGCCATCAGTGAGCCTGACAGGGGCTATGGCTACACCTTC
TRBV5-6	TRBJ2-1	many	NA	CASSGVVPHEQFF	TGTGCCAGCAGCGGGGTAGTTCCCCATGAGCAGTTCTTC
TRBV5-1	TRBJ1-1	many	NA	CASSEDRKAFF	TGCGCCAGCAGCGAGGACAGAAAAGCTTTCTTT
TRBV7-8	TRBJ2-3	many	NA	CASRSAGTDTQYF	TGTGCCAGCAGGAGCGCAGGGACAGATACGCAGTATTTT
TRBV6-6	TRBJ2-7	many	NA	CASGRASYEQYF	TGTGCCAGCGGAAGGGCATCCTACGAGCAGTACTTC
TRBV5-1	TRBJ2-1	NA	NA	CASSWGTGNNEQFF	TGCGCCAGCAGCTGGGGGACGGGGAACAATGAGCAGTTCTTC
TRBV14	TRBJ2-5	many	NA	CASSQDGLPQETQYF	TGTGCCAGCAGCCAAGATGGTTTGCCCCAAGAGACCCAGTACTTC
TRBV20-1	TRBJ1-4	many	TRBD1	CSAVDRDHEKLFF	TGCAGTGCTGTAGACAGGGACCATGAAAAACTGTTTTTT
TRBV11-2	TRBJ2-7	many	NA	CASSFALPYEQYF	TGTGCCAGCAGCTTTGCCCTTCCTTACGAGCAGTACTTC
TRBV20-1	TRBJ2-1	many	TRBD2	CSAVRRSSGGDIQFF	TGCAGTGCCGTCCGGCGGTCTAGCGGGGGAGACATACAGTTCTTC
TRBV5-5	TRBJ2-7	many	TRBD2	CASSFRTRDEQYF	TGTGCCAGCAGCTTTCGGACTAGGGACGAGCAGTACTTC
TRBV5-6	TRBJ2-2	many	TRBD1	CASSYGQGATGELFF	TGTGCCAGCAGTTATGGACAGGGGGCCACCGGGGAGCTGTTTTTT
TRBV5-1	TRBJ1-1	many	NA	CASSLDHGDTEAFF	TGCGCCAGCAGCTTGGATCACGGGGACACTGAAGCTTTCTTT
TRBV5-6	TRBJ1-5	many	NA	CASSLQGTNQPQHF	TGTGCCAGCAGCTTGCAGGGCACCAATCAGCCCCAGCATTTT
TRBV28	TRBJ1-5	few	NA	CASSSNNQPQHF	TGTGCCAGCAGCTCCAACAATCAGCCCCAGCATTTT
TRBV20-1	TRBJ1-1	many	TRBD1	CSANKQGLAEAFF	TGCAGTGCCAACAAACAGGGGCTGGCTGAAGCTTTCTTT
TRBV20-1	TRBJ1-5	many	NA	CSARDLPANQPQHF	TGCAGTGCTAGAGATTTGCCGGCAAATCAGCCCCAGCATTTT
TRBV15	TRBJ1-4	many	NA	CATSRDRGANEKLFF	TGTGCCACCAGCAGAGATAGGGGGGCTAATGAAAAACTGTTTTTT
TRBV20-1	TRBJ2-1	many	TRBD2	CSASPRGRGGSGEQFF	TGCAGTGCTAGCCCGCGGGGGCGGGGGGGCTCCGGTGAGCAGTTCTTC
TRBV21-1	TRBJ2-7	many	NA	CASSTRQRQSTLTYEQYF	TGTGCCAGCAGCACGCGACAACGACAGAGCACATTAACCTACGAGCAGTACTTC
TRBV25-1	TRBJ2-7	many	TRBD1	CASSGDRSSYEQYF	TGTGCCAGCAGTGGGGACAGGAGCTCCTACGAGCAGTACTTC
TRBV6-5	TRBJ2-6	many	TRBD1	CASSRRQGSSGANVLTF	TGTGCCAGCAGTCGCCGACAGGGGAGTTCTGGGGCCAACGTCCTGACTTTC
TRBV14	TRBJ2-3	many	TRBD2	CASSQDLLAGTTDTQYF	TGTGCCAGCAGCCAAGATCTACTAGCGGGGACCACAGATACGCAGTATTTT
TRBV5-5	TRBJ1-5	many	TRBD1	CASSSGGVNQPQHF	TGTGCCAGCAGTTCAGGGGGGGTCAATCAGCCCCAGCATTTT
TRBV12-3/TRBV12-4	TRBJ2-1	many	TRBD2	CASIPGGTYNEQFF	TGTGCCAGCATCCCCGGGGGGACGTACAATGAGCAGTTCTTC